The TCR beta chain described here comes from a study of shared T cell receptors in the human thymus. This CDR3 has 16 residues. V lost 0 bases and J lost 6, with 17 bases in between. Germline values: CDR1 SGDLS, CDR2 YYNGEE. The method was immunoSEQ multiplex PCR; TCRdb's version includes in-frame clones alone and lacks a portion of them. The table shows almost 550,000 clones, with approximately 80% occurring only once. The data also belong to a second study, concerning human thymus T cells. That source adds: Donation came from healthy Finnish infants having corrective surgery for congenital heart defects. Corrective heart surgery yielded the resections from which the thymus tissue came. Seemingly biased V and J gene usage marked thymic and blood repertoires. Overlap was high between thymic repertoires from unrelated individuals, as reported in related research.

The sequence was collected from a boy less than two years old with a congenital heart defect. The sample taken for sequencing was thymocytes. The chain joins TRBV9 to TRBJ2-3; D call uncertain. The CDR3 sequence: CASSVAERPPRDTQYF. The CDR3 DNA sequence: TGTGCCAGCAGCGTAGCTGAGAGACCCCCCAGGGATACGCAGTATTTT.